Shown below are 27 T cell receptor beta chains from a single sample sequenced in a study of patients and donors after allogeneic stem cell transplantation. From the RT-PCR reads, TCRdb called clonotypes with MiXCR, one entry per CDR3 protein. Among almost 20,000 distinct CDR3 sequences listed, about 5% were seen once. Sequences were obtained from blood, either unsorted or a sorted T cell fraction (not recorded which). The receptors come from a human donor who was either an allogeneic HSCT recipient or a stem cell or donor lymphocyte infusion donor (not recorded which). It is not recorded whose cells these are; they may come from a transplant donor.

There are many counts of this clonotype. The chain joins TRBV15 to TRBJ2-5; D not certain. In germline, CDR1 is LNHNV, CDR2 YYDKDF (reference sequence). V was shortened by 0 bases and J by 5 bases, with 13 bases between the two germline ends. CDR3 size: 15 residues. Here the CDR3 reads CATSRDRIPLETQYF. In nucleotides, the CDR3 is TGTGCCACCAGCAGAGATCGGATCCCACTCGAGACCCAGTACTTC.

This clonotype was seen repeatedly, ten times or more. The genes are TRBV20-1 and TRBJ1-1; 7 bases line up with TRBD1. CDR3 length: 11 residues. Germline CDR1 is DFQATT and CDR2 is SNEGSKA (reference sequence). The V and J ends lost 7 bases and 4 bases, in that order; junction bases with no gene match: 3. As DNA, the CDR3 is TGCAGTGTGGACAGGTCCACTGAAGCTTTCTTT. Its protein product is CSVDRSTEAFF.

CDR3: CSVEDRGPGTQYF. The CDR3 bases are TGCAGCGTTGAAGATCGGGGTCCGGGGACCCAGTACTTC. The chain recombines TRBV29-1 with TRBJ2-5; a weak D match, TRBD2 (5 bases). Germline V gene sequence: CDR1 SQVTM, CDR2 ANQGSEA. This CDR3 is 13 amino acids long. Trimming pared 0 bases from V and 7 bases from J, leaving 12 bases between.

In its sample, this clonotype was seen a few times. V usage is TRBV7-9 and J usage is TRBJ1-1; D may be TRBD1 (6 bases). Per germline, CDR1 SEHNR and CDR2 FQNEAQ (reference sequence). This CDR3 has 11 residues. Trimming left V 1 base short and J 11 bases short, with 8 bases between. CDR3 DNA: TGTGCCAGCAGCTTAGACAGGGTGGCTTTCTTT. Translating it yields CASSLDRVAFF.

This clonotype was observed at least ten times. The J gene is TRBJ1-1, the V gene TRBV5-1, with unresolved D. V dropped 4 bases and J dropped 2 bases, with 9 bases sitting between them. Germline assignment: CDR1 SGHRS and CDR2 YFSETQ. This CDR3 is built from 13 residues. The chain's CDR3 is CASSPTTNTEAFF. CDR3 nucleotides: TGCGCCAGCAGCCCTACAACAAACACTGAAGCTTTCTTT.

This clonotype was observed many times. CDR3 region: CASSQRLTGDLLQPQHF. The CDR3 nucleotides read TGTGCCAGCAGCCAGAGACTGACAGGGGACCTCCTGCAGCCCCAGCATTTT. The chain is built from TRBV3-1 and TRBJ1-5, with 8 bases lining up with TRBD1. The germline V gene has CDR1 LGHDT and CDR2 YNNKEL (reference sequence). V was clipped by 3 bases and J by 7 bases; unmatched bases: 14. This CDR3 contains 17 residues.

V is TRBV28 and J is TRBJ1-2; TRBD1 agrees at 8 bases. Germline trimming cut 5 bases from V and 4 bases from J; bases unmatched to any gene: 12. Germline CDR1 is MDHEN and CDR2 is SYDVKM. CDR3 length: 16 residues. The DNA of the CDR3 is TGTGCCAGCAGTATCCCTGGAACAGGGGGAGGCTATGGCTACACCTTC. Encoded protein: CASSIPGTGGGYGYTF.

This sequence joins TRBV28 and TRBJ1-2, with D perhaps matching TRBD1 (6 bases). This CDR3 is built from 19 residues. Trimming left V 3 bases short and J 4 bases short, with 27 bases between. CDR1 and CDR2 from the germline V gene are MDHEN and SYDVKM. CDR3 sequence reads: CASSLLQGGFARGGYGYTF. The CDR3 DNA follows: TGTGCCAGCAGTTTGTTACAGGGTGGGTTCGCTCGGGGGGGCTATGGCTACACCTTC.

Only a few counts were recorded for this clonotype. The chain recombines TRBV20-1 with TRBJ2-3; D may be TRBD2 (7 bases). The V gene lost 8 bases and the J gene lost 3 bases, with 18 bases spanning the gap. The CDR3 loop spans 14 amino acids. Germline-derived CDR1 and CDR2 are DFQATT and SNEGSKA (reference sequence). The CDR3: CSTWGGPNTDTQYF. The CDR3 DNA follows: TGCAGTACCTGGGGGGGGCCTAATACAGATACGCAGTATTTT.

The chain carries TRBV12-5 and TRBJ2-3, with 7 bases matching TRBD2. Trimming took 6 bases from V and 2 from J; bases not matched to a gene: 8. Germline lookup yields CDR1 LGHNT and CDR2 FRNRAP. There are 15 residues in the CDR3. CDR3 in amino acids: CASGPRLALTDTQYF. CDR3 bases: TGTGCTAGTGGGCCGAGACTAGCCCTCACAGATACGCAGTATTTT.

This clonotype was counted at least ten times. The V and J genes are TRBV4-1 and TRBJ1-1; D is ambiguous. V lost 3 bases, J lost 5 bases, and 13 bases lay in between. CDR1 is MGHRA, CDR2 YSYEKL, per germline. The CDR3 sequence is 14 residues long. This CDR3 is CASSQNARGTEAFF. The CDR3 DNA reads TGCGCCAGCAGCCAGAACGCCCGGGGTACTGAAGCTTTCTTT.

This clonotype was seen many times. The CDR3 DNA reads TGCAGTGCTAGCGGGAGGGCCAATGAGCAGTTCTTC. It yields the protein CSASGRANEQFF. The chain joins TRBV20-1 to TRBJ2-1; 8 bases agree with TRBD2. Germline CDR1 DFQATT, CDR2 SNEGSKA (reference sequence). V shed 3 bases, J shed 6 bases, and the junction held 1 base outside the gene matches. This CDR3 comprises 12 residues.

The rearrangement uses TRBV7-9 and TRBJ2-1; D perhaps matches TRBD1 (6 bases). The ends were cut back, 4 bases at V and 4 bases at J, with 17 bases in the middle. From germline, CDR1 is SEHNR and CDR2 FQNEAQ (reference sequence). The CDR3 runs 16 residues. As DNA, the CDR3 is TGTGCCAGCAGCTCTAGCAGGGGAGCCAGGTACAATGAGCAGTTCTTC. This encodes CASSSSRGARYNEQFF.

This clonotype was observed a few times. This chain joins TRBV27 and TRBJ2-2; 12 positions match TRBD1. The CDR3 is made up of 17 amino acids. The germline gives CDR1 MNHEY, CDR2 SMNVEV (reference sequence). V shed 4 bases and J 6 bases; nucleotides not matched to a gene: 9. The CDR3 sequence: CASSYTGGTGGPGELFF. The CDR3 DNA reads TGTGCCAGCAGTTACACCGGGGGGACAGGGGGCCCCGGGGAGCTGTTTTTT.

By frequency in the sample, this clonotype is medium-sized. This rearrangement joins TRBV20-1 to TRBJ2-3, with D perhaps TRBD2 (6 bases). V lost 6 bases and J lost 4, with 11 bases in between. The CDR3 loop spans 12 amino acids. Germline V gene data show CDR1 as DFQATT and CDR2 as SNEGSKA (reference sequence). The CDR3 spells CSAPRLADTQYF. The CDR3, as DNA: TGCAGTGCCCCTAGACTAGCAGATACGCAGTATTTT.

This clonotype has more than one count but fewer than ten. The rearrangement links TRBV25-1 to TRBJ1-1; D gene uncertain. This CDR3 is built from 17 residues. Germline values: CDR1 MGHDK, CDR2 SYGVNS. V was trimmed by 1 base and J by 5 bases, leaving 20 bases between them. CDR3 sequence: CASSEFEPEFFGTEAFF. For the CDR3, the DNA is TGTGCCAGCAGTGAATTTGAGCCCGAATTCTTTGGGACTGAAGCTTTCTTT.

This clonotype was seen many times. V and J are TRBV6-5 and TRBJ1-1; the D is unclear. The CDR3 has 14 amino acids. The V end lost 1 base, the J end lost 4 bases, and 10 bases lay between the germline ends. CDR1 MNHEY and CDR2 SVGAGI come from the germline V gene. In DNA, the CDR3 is TGTGCCAGCAGTTACTTGGGAGTCCTCACTGAAGCTTTCTTT. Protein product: CASSYLGVLTEAFF.

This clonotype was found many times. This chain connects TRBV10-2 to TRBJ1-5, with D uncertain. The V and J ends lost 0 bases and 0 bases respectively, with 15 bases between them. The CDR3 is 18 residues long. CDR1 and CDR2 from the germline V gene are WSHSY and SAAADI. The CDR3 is CASSESSRRFYSNQPQHF. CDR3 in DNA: TGCGCCAGCAGTGAGTCGAGCAGGAGGTTTTATAGCAATCAGCCCCAGCATTTT.

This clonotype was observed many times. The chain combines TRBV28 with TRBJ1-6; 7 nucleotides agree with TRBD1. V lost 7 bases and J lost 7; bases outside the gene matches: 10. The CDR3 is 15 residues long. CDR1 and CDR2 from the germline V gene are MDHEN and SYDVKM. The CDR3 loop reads CASNQTGRRNSPLHF. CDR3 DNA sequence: TGTGCCAGCAACCAGACAGGGAGAAGGAATTCACCCCTCCACTTT.

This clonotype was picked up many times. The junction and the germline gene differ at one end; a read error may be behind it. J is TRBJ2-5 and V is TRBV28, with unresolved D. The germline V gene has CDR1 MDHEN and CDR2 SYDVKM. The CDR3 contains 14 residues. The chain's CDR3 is CASSLQTSQGTQYF. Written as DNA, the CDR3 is TGTGCCAGCAGCCTCCAAACCTCCCAAGGGACCCAGTACTTC.

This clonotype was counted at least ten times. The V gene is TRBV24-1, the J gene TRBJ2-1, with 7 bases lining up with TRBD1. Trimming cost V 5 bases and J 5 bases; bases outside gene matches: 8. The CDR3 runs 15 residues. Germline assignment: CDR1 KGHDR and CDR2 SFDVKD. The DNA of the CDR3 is TGTGCCACCAGTGTCACGAGACAGGGAAACAATGAGCAGTTCTTC. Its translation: CATSVTRQGNNEQFF.

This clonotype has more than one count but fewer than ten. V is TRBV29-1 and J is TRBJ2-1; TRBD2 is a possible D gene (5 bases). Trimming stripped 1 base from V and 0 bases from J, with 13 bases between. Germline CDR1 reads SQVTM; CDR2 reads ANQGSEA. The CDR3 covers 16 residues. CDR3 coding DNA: TGCAGCGTTGAAGGTGCTAGCCCTGCCTCCTACAATGAGCAGTTCTTC. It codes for CSVEGASPASYNEQFF.

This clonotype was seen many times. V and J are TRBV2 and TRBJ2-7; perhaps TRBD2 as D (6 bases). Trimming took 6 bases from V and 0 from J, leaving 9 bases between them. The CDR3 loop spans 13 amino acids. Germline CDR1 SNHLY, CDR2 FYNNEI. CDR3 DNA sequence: TGTGCCAGCAGGGGGACTCGCTCCTACGAGCAGTACTTC. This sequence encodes CASRGTRSYEQYF.

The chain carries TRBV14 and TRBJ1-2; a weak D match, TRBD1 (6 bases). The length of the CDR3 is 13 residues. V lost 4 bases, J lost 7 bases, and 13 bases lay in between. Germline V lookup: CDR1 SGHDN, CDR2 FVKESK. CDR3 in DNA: TGTGCCAGCAGCCTTAACCCAGGGGCTGGCTACACCTTC. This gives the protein CASSLNPGAGYTF.

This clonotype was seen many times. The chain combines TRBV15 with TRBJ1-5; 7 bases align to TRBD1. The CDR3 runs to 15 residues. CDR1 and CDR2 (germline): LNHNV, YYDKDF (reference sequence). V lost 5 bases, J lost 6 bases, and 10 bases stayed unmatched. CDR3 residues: CATSARAGGFQPQHF. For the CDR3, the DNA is TGTGCCACCAGCGCCCGCGCAGGGGGGTTTCAGCCCCAGCATTTT.

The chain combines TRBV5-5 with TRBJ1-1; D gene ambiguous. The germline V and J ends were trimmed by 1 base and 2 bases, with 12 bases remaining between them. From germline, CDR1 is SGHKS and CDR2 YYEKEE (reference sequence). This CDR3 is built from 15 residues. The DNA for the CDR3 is TGTGCCAGCAGCTTGATATGGGCCGATAACACTGAAGCTTTCTTT. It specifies CASSLIWADNTEAFF.

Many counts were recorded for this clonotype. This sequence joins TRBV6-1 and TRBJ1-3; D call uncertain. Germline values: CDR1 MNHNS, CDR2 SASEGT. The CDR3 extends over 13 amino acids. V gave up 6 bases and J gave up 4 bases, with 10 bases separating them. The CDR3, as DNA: TGTGCCAGCAGACTACTAGCCGGAAACACCATATATTTT. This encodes CASRLLAGNTIYF.